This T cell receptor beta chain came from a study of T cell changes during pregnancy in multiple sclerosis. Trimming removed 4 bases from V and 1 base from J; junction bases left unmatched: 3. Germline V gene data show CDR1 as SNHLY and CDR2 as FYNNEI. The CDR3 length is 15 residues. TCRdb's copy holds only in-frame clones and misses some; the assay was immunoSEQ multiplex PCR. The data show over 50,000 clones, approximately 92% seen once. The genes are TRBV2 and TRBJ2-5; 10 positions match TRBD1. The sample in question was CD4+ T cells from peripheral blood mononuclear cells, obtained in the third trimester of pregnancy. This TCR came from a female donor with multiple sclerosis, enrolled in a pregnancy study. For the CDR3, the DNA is TGTGCCAGCAGTGGTGACAGGGGGCTCCAAGAGACCCAGTACTTC. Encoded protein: CASSGDRGLQETQYF.